Listed below are T cell receptor beta chains from one sample, sequenced in a study of cytomegalovirus exposure and HLA in healthy donors. Using immunoSEQ multiplex PCR, the repertoire was profiled, and TCRdb retains in-frame clones only, with some absent. The top ten hold around 4.3% of the sample, which has approximately 170,000 clones, less than 90% seen once. Sequenced sample: PBMCs. The source of these receptors is a woman in her forties or fifties in good health and CMV-seropositive. The CDR3 runs from the conserved cysteine through the conserved F or W. The D gene is left open where the match is weak. A clone size is listed for some rows: how often the clone was seen (once, few, many), or a class if it is expanded.

size | D | J | V | DNA | CDR3
. | . | TRBJ1-1 | TRBV6-1 | TGTGCCAGCAGTGAAGTCAGTTATTCGATGAACACTGAAGCTTTCTTT | CASSEVSYSMNTEAFF
once | TRBD1 | TRBJ1-1 | TRBV30 | TGTGCCTGGAGTGTACCAGGGGGTAACACTGAAGCTTCCTTT | CAWSVPGGNTEASF
once | . | TRBJ2-2 | TRBV19 | TGTGCCAGTACTGACAGGACTCCTCTGAACACCGGGGAGCTGTTTTTT | CASTDRTPLNTGELFF
. | . | TRBJ1-1 | TRBV28 | TGTGCCAGCAGACTGGGGGGACTTTTGAACACTGAAGCTTTCTTT | CASRLGGLLNTEAFF
. | TRBD2 | TRBJ2-1 | TRBV29-1 | TGCAGCGTTGACATCGGCGGGAGCTCCTACAATGAGCAGTTCTTC | CSVDIGGSSYNEQFF
. | . | TRBJ2-5 | TRBV6-1 | TGTGCCAGCAGTGAAACAGGGATCCAAGAGACCCAGTACTTC | CASSETGIQETQYF
. | TRBD1 | TRBJ1-6 | TRBV6-5 | TGTGCCAGCAGTCCCAGGGGGTCCTATAATTCACCCCTCCACTTT | CASSPRGSYNSPLHF
once | TRBD2 | TRBJ2-1 | TRBV4-3 | TGCGCCAGCAGCCAATACAGCGGGGGAGGCGGCGGGGGGTACAATGAGCAGTTCTTC | CASSQYSGGGGGGYNEQFF
. | . | TRBJ2-1 | TRBV7-9 | TGTGCCACCCCCGGGGGGCGTAAGGACAATGAGCAGTTCTTC | CATPGGRKDNEQFF
few | TRBD2 | TRBJ2-4 | TRBV19 | TGTGCCAGTAGTATCCTTAGCGGGAGCGCTCCAGCCAAAAACATTCAGTACTTC | CASSILSGSAPAKNIQYF
few | TRBD1 | TRBJ1-2 | TRBV7-2 | TGTGCCAGCAGCCTAGCAGGGGGAACCAGCTATGGCTACACCTTC | CASSLAGGTSYGYTF
. | TRBD1 | TRBJ2-5 | TRBV7-2 | TGTGCCAGCAGCTTTGACAGGGGGCTTCAAGAGACCCAGTACTTC | CASSFDRGLQETQYF
few | TRBD1 | TRBJ2-2 | TRBV27 | TGTGCCAGCAGACAGGGGCGCTCCTACACCGGGGAGCTGTTTTTT | CASRQGRSYTGELFF
. | . | TRBJ1-4 | TRBV29-1 | TGCAGCGTCCCGGCGGGAGGGGGTAATGAAAAACTGTTTTTT | CSVPAGGGNEKLFF
. | . | TRBJ2-7 | TRBV2 | TGTGCCAGCAGTGCTGGACACCCGGGCCTCTACGAGCAGTACTTC | CASSAGHPGLYEQYF
few | TRBD2 | TRBJ2-7 | TRBV10-3 | TGTGCCATCAGCTCCAGCGGGAGCCCCGCCTACGAGCAGTACTTC | CAISSSGSPAYEQYF
. | . | TRBJ2-1 | TRBV10-1 | TGCGCCAGCAGCCGTTCGGCTTCGGGGCAGTTCTTC | CASSRSASGQFF
. | . | TRBJ1-1 | TRBV2 | TGTGCCAGCAATGGTTACTCTGAAGCTTTCTTT | CASNGYSEAFF
. | TRBD1 | TRBJ1-3 | TRBV7-8 | TGTGCCAGCAGCGCGACAGGGAGTGGAAACACCATATATTTT | CASSATGSGNTIYF
. | . | TRBJ2-7 | TRBV18 | TGTGCCAGCTCACCTCCCCTTGCAGGGACCTACGAGCAGTACTTC | CASSPPLAGTYEQYF
. | . | TRBJ1-2 | TRBV19 | TGTGCCAGTAAGACGGGGAGAAATGGCTACACCTTC | CASKTGRNGYTF
. | . | TRBJ1-4 | TRBV9 | TGTGCCAGCAGCGACCAAACAGGGTTAATTGGGGAAAAACTGTTTTTT | CASSDQTGLIGEKLFF
. | . | TRBJ1-1 | TRBV7-2 | TGTGCCAGCAGCTTCGGGGAACAGGGTGAAGCTTTCTTT | CASSFGEQGEAFF
. | TRBD2 | TRBJ2-7 | TRBV6-5 | TGTGCCAGCTTCCCTTCCGGGAGGGGCTACGAGCAGTACTTC | CASFPSGRGYEQYF
. | . | TRBJ1-5 | TRBV6-5 | TGTGCCAGCAGACCTCAGGGTGTGAGGCAGCCCCAGCATTTT | CASRPQGVRQPQHF
few | TRBD1 | TRBJ1-1 | TRBV2 | TGTGCCAGCAGTGATATAAGAGGAGGGACAGACACTGAAGCTTTCTTT | CASSDIRGGTDTEAFF
. | TRBD1 | TRBJ2-2 | TRBV7-9 | TGTGCCAGCAGCTCAGTCAGGGGGTACACCGGGGAGCTGTTTTTT | CASSSVRGYTGELFF
. | . | TRBJ2-3 | TRBV5-1 | TGCGCCAGCAGCTTGACAGGGATTCGGACAGATACGCAGTATTTT | CASSLTGIRTDTQYF
. | TRBD2 | TRBJ2-3 | TRBV18 | TGTGCCAGCTCACCCGTAGTCGGACAGCGGGGGGCGATGAGGGCCGGTCGTACGCAGTATTTT | CASSPVVGQRGAMRAGRTQYF
. | . | TRBJ2-1 | TRBV10-3 | TGTGCCATCAGAGGGGATCAGGGTGGGAGGTCCAATGAGCAGTTCTTC | CAIRGDQGGRSNEQFF
. | TRBD2 | TRBJ2-1 | TRBV4-1 | TGCGCCAGCAGCCAAGGGACTAGCGGGGCCTGGGGTGAGCAGTTCTTC | CASSQGTSGAWGEQFF
. | . | TRBJ2-7 | TRBV5-8 | TGTGCCAGCAGCTTGGAGTGGGCCCGCTCCTACGAGCAGTACTTC | CASSLEWARSYEQYF
. | TRBD2 | TRBJ2-7 | TRBV29-1 | TGCAGCGTTGTTGTTCGGACTAGCTCCTACGAGCAGTACTTC | CSVVVRTSSYEQYF
. | TRBD1 | TRBJ1-4 | TRBV19 | TGTGCCAGTCTACCTACAGGGGGTGAAAATGAAAAACTGTTTTTT | CASLPTGGENEKLFF
. | . | TRBJ1-2 | TRBV7-9 | TGTTCCAGCAGTCAAGACTACTATGGCTACACCTTC | CSSSQDYYGYTF
. | . | TRBJ2-7 | TRBV30 | TGTGCCTCCAACCTGGGGGCTTCCTACGAGCAGTACTTC | CASNLGASYEQYF
. | TRBD1 | TRBJ1-1 | TRBV30 | TGTGCCTGGAGTAGGACAGGGTACACTGAAGCTTTCTTT | CAWSRTGYTEAFF
few | . | TRBJ2-3 | TRBV9 | TGTGCCAGCAGCGTAGGGATTAGCGTTAGCACAGATACGCAGTATTTT | CASSVGISVSTDTQYF
. | . | TRBJ2-1 | TRBV7-3 | TGTGCCAGCAGCTTATTGGCTAGCCACAATGAGCAGTTCTTC | CASSLLASHNEQFF
. | TRBD1 | TRBJ1-6 | TRBV2 | TGTGCCAGCAGTGCACGGACAGGTCCCGCCGCACCCCTCCACTTT | CASSARTGPAAPLHF
. | . | TRBJ1-1 | TRBV7-9 | TGTTCCAGCAGCGCACACGGGGTCGCACCTGAAGCTTTCTTT | CSSSAHGVAPEAFF
. | . | TRBJ2-5 | TRBV5-1 | TGCGCCAGCAGCTTGATTTCCCTCTCCCAAGAGACCCAGTACTTC | CASSLISLSQETQYF
once | . | TRBJ1-1 | TRBV12-5 | TGTGCTAGTGGGCGGCACGACACTGAAGCTTTCTTT | CASGRHDTEAFF
. | TRBD2 | TRBJ2-5 | TRBV29-1 | TGCAGTGCTACTAGCGGGAGAGAGACCCAGTACTTC | CSATSGRETQYF
once | TRBD2 | TRBJ2-1 | TRBV10-1 | TGCGCCAGCCCCCTTCAGCGGGAGTGTTACAATGAGCAGTTCTTC | CASPLQRECYNEQFF
few | TRBD1 | TRBJ1-4 | TRBV19 | TGTGCCAGCTTACGGCCAGGGGGAGGAAAACTGTTTTTT | CASLRPGGGKLFF
. | TRBD2 | TRBJ2-7 | TRBV6-6 | TGTGCCAGCAGTCAGGGACTAGCGGGCTACGAGCAGTACTTC | CASSQGLAGYEQYF
few | TRBD2 | TRBJ2-3 | TRBV19 | TGTGCCAGTGGGGGGACTAGCGGGAGAACTACGCAGTATTTT | CASGGTSGRTTQYF
. | TRBD1 | TRBJ1-2 | TRBV9 | TGTGCCAGCAGTCCCACAGGGGCCTTTGGCTACACCTTC | CASSPTGAFGYTF
. | TRBD2 | TRBJ2-7 | TRBV10-3 | TGTGCCATCAGTGAGTCGGGGCGGGGGGCCGGCGAGCAGTACTTC | CAISESGRGAGEQYF
. | TRBD1 | TRBJ1-4 | TRBV6-1 | TGTGCCAGCAGTGGCCGGGACAGGGCTAATGAAAAACTGTTTTTT | CASSGRDRANEKLFF
. | . | TRBJ1-2 | TRBV6-5 | TGTGCCAGCAGTTACTCTGCGGGGGTCTATGGCTACACCTTC | CASSYSAGVYGYTF
once | TRBD2 | TRBJ2-1 | TRBV7-2 | TGTGCCAGCAGCTCCGGGAGCGGGGGGCCCTATGAGCAGTTCTTC | CASSSGSGGPYEQFF
. | TRBD1 | TRBJ1-2 | TRBV27 | TGTGCCAGCTACGCAGGGGGCTATGGCTACACCTTC | CASYAGGYGYTF
. | . | TRBJ1-2 | TRBV11-2 | TGTGCCAGCAGCTTTTCAGGGTTGGGTGGCTACACCTTC | CASSFSGLGGYTF
. | . | TRBJ1-5 | TRBV5-6 | TGTGCCAGCAGCGTGGCAGATCAGCCCCAGCATTTT | CASSVADQPQHF
. | . | TRBJ1-4 | TRBV4-2 | TGTGCCAGCAGCCAGATACAGGGCACTAATGAAAAACTGTTTTTT | CASSQIQGTNEKLFF